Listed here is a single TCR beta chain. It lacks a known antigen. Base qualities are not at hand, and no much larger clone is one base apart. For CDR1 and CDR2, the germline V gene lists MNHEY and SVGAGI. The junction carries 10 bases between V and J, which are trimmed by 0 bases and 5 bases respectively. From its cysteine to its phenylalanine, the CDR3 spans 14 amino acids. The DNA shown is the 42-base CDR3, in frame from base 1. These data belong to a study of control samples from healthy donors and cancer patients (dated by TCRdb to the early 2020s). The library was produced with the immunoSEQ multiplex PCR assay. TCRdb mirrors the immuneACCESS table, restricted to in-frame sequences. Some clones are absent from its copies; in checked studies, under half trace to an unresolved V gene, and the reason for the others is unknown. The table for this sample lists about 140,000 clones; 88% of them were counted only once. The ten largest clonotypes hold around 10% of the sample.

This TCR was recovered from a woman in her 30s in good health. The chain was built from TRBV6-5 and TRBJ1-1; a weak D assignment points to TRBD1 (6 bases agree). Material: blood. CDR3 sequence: CASSYSGGRTEAFF. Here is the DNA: TGTGCCAGCAGTTACTCAGGGGGAAGAACTGAAGCTTTCTTT.